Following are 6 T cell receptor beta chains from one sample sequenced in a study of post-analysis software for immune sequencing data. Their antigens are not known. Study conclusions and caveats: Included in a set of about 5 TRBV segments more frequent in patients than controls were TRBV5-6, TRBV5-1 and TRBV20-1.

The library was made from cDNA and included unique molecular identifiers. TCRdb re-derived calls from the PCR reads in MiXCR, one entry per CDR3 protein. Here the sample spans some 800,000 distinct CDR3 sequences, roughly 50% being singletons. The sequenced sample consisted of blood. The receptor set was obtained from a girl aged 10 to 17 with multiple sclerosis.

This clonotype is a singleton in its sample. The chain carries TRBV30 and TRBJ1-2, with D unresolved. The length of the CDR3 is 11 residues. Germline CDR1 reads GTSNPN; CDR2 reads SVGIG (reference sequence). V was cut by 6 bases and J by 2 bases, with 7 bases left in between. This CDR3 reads CACPWNYGYTF. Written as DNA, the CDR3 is TGTGCCTGCCCATGGAACTATGGCTACACCTTC. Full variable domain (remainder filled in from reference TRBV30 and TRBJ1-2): SQTIHQWPATLVQPVGSPLSLECTVEGTSNPNLYWYRQAAGRGLQLLFYSVGIGQISSEVPQNLSASRPQDRQFILSSKKLLLSDSGFYLCACPWNYGYTFGSGTRLTVV.

CDR3 DNA: TGCGCCAGCAGCTTGGCGCTAGCGGGAGCTTGGTACAATGAGCAGTTCTTC. Its protein product is CASSLALAGAWYNEQFF. The V and J genes are TRBV5-1 and TRBJ2-1; TRBD2 matches 10 bases. Germline CDR1 is SGHRS and CDR2 is YFSETQ. The length of the CDR3 is 17 residues. The junction had 7 bases not matched to a gene; V was cut back by 0 bases and J by 4 bases.

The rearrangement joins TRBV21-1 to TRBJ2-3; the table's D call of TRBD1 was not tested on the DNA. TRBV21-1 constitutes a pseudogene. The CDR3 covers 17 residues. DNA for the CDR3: TGTGCCAGCAGCAACCGTCCGACAGCCTGGAGCACAGATACGCAGTATTTT. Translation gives CASSNRPTAWSTDTQYF.

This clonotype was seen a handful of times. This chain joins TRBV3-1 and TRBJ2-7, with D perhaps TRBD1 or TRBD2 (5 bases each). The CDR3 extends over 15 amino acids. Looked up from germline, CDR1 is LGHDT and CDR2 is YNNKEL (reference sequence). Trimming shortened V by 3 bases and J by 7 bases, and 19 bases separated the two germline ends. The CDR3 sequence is CASSQGVGRSDEQYF. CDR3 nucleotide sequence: TGTGCCAGCAGCCAGGGGGTTGGTAGGTCGGATGAGCAGTACTTC.

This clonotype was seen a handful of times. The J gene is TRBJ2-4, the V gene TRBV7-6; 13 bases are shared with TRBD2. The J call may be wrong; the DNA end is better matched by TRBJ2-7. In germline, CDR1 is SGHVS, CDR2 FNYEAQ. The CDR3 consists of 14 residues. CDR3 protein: CASSPRTSGGEQYF. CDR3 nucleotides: TGTGCCAGCAGCCCCAGGACTAGCGGGGGCGAGCAGTACTTC.

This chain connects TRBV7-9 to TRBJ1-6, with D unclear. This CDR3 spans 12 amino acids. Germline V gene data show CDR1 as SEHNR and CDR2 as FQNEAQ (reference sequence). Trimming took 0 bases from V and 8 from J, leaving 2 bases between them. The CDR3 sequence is CASSLAYSPLHF. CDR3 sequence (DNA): TGTGCCAGCAGCTTAGCGTATTCACCCCTCCACTTT. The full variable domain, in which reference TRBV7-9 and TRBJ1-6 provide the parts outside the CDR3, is DTGVSQNPRHKITKRGQNVTFRCDPISEHNRLYWYRQTLGQGPEFLTYFQNEAQLEKSRLLSDRFSAERPKGSFSTLEIQRTEQGDSAMYLCASSLAYSPLHFGNGTRLTVT.